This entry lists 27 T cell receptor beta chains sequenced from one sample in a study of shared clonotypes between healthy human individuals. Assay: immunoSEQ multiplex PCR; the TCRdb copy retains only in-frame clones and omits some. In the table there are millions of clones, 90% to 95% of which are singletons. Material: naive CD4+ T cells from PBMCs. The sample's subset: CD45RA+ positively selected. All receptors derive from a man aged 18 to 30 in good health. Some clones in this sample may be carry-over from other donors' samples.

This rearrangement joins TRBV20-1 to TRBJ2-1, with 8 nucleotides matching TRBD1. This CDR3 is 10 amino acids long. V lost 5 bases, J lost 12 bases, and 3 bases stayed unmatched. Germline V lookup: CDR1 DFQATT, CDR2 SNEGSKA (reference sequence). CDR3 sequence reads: CSALDRGQFF. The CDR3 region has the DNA TGCAGTGCTCTAGACAGGGGGCAGTTCTTC.

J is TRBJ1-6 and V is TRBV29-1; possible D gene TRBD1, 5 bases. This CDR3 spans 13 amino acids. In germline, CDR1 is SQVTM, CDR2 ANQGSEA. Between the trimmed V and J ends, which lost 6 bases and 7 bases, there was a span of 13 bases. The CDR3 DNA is TGCAGCGTCCAGAGGGACCAGAATTCACCCCTCCACTTT. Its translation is CSVQRDQNSPLHF.

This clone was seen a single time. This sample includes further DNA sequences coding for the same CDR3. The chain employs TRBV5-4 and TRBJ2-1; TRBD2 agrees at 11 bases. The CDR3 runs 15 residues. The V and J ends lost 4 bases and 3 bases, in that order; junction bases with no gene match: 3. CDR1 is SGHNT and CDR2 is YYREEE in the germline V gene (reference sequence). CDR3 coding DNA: TGTGCCAGCAGCCCTGGGACTAGCGGCTACAATGAGCAGTTCTTC. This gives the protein CASSPGTSGYNEQFF.

In nucleotides, the CDR3 is TGCGCCAGCAGCCCTCCAGAACGCACCGGGGAGCTGTTTTTT. Amino acids: CASSPPERTGELFF. The chain uses TRBV5-1 and TRBJ2-2; the D is unclear. The CDR3 consists of 14 residues. Germline-derived CDR1 and CDR2 are SGHRS and YFSETQ. Deletions cut 4 bases from V and 4 bases from J, with 11 bases between.

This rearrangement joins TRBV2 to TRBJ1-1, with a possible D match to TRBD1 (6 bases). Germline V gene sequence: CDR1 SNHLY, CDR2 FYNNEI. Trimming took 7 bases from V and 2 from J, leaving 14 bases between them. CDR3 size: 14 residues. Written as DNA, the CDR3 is TGTGCCAGCACCCGGACAGCCTCCAACACTGAAGCTTTCTTT. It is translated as CASTRTASNTEAFF.

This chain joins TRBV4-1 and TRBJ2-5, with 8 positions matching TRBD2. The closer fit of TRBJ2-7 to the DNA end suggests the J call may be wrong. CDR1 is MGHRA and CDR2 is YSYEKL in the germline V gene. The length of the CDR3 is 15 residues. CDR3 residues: CASSQTGTRGYEQYF. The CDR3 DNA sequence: TGCGCCAGCAGCCAAACCGGGACTAGAGGGTACGAGCAGTACTTC.

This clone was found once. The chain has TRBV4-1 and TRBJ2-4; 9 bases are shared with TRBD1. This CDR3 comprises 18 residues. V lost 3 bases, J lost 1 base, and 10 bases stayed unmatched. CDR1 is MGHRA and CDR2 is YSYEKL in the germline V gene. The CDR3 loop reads CASSHPVRDRAAKNIQYF. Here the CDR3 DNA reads TGCGCCAGCAGCCACCCTGTCCGGGACAGGGCGGCCAAAAACATTCAGTACTTC.

CDR3 sequence reads: CASSFIGGGANVLTF. CDR3 nucleotides: TGTGCCAGCAGTTTCATCGGGGGTGGGGCCAACGTCCTGACTTTC. This rearrangement joins TRBV28 to TRBJ2-6, with D tentatively TRBD2 (6 bases). Per germline, CDR1 MDHEN and CDR2 SYDVKM. The CDR3 totals 15 residues. With 3 bases removed from V and 3 bases from J, the gap between germline ends came to 9 bases.

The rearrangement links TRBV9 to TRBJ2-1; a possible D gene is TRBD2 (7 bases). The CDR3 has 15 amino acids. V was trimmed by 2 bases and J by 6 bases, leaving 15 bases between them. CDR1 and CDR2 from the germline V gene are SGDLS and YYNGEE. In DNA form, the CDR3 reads TGTGCCAGCAGCGTTTTAGTGGGAGGGGGCAATGAGCAGTTCTTC. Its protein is CASSVLVGGGNEQFF.

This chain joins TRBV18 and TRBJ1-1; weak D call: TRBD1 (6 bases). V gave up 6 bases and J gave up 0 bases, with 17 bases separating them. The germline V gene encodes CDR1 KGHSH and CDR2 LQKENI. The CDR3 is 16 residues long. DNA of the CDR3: TGTGCCAGCTCTCCCGTTCATGGACAGATGAACACTGAAGCTTTCTTT. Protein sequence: CASSPVHGQMNTEAFF.

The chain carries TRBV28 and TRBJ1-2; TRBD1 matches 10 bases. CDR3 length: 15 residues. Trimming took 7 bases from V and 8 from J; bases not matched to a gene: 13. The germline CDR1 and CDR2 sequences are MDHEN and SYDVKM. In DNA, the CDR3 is TGTGCCAGCACTCGGGACAGGGGCCTGGGAATCGGCTACACCTTC. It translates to CASTRDRGLGIGYTF.

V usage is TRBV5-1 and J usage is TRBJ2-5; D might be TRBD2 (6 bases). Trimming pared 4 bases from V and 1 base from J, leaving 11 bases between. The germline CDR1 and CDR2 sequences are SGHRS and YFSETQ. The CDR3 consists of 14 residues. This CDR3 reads CASSPGLRQETQYF. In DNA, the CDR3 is TGCGCCAGCAGCCCGGGACTTCGCCAAGAGACCCAGTACTTC.

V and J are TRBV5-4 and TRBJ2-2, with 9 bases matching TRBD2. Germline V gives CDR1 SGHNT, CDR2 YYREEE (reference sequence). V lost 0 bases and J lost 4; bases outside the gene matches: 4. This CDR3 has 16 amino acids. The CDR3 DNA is TGTGCCAGCAGCTTGGCGACTAGCGGATTCACCGGGGAGCTGTTTTTT. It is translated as CASSLATSGFTGELFF. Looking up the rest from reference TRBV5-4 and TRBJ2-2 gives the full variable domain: ETGVTQSPTHLIKTRGQQVTLRCSSQSGHNTVSWYQQALGQGPQFIFQYYREEENGRGNFPPRFSGLQFPNYSSELNVNALELDDSALYLCASSLATSGFTGELFFGEGSRLTVL.

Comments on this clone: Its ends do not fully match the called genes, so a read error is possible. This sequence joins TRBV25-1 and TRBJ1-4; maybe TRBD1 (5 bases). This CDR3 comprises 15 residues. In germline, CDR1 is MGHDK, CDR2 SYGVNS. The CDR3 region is CASSDAGHANEELFF. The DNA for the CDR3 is TGTGCCAGCAGTGACGCCGGACATGCTAATGAAGAACTGTTTTTT.

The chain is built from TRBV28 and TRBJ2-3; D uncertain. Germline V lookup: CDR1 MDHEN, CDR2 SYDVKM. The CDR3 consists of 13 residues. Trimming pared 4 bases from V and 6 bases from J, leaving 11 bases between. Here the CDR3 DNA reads TGTGCCAGCAGTTACCCAGGACGGGATACGCAGTATTTT. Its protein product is CASSYPGRDTQYF.

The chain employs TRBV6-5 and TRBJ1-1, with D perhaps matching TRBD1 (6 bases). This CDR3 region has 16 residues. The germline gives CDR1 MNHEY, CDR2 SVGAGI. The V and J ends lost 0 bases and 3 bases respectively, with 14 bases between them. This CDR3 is CASSYSTGAPDTEAFF. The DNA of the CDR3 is TGTGCCAGCAGTTACTCGACAGGTGCCCCGGACACTGAAGCTTTCTTT.

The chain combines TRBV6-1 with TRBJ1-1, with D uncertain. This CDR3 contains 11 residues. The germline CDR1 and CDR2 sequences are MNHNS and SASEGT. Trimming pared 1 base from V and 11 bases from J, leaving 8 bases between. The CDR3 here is CASSEVSYAFF. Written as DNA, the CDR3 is TGTGCCAGCAGTGAAGTCAGTTACGCTTTCTTT.

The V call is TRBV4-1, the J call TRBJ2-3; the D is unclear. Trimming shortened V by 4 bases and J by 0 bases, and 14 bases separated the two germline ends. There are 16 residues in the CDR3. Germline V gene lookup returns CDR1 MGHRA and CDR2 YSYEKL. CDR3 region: CASSRIDSPSTDTQYF. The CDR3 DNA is TGCGCCAGCAGCCGGATTGATTCTCCTAGCACAGATACGCAGTATTTT.

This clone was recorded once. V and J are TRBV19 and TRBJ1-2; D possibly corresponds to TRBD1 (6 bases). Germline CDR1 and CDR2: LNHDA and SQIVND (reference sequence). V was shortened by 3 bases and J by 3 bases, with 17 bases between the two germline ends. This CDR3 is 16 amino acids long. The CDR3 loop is CASSIPTGSRYYGYTF. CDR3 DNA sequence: TGTGCCAGTAGTATCCCCACAGGGTCCCGGTACTATGGCTACACCTTC.

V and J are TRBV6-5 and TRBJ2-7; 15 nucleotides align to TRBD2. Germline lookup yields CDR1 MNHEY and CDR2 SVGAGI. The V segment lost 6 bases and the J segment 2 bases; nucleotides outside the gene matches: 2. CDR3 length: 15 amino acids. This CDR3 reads CASRGLAGGAYEQYF. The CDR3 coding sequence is TGTGCCAGCAGGGGACTAGCGGGAGGCGCCTACGAGCAGTACTTC.

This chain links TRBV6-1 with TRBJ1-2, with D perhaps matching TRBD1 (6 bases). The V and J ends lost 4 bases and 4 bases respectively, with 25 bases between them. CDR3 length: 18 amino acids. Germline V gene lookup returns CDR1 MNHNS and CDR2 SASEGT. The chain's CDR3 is CASSAYRPPDRPVYGYTF. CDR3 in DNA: TGTGCCAGCAGTGCCTACAGACCTCCTGACAGGCCTGTCTATGGCTACACCTTC.

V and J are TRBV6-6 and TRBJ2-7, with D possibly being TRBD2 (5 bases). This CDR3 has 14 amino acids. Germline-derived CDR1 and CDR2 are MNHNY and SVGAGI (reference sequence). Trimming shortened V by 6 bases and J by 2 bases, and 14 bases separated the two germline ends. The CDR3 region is CASRGSGRAYEQYF. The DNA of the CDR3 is TGTGCCAGCAGGGGGTCTGGGCGGGCCTACGAGCAGTACTTC.

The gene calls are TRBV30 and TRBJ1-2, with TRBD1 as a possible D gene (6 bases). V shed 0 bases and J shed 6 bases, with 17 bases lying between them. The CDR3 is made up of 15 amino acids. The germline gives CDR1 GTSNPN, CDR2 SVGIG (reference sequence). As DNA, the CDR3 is TGTGCCTGGAGTGTACAGGGAGGGGGGGTAGATGGCTACACCTTC. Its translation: CAWSVQGGGVDGYTF.

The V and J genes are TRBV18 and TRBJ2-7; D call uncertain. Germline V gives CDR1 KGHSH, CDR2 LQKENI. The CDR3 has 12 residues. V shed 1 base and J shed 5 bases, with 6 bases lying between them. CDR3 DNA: TGTGCCAGCTCACCACTTGGGAACGAGCAGTACTTC. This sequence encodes CASSPLGNEQYF.

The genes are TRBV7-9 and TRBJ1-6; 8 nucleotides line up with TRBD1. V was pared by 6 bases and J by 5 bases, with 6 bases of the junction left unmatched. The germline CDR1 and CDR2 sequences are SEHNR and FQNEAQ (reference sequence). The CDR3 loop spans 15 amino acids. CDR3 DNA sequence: TGTGCCAGCAGTTTCCAACAGGGGGATAATTCACCCCTCCACTTT. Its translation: CASSFQQGDNSPLHF.

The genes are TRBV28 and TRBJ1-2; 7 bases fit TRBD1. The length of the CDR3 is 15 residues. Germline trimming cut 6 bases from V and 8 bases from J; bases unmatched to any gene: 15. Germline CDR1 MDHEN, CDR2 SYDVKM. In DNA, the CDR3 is TGTGCCAGCAGCTCCTCACAGGGGCCCCTAGGCGGCTACACCTTC. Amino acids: CASSSSQGPLGGYTF.

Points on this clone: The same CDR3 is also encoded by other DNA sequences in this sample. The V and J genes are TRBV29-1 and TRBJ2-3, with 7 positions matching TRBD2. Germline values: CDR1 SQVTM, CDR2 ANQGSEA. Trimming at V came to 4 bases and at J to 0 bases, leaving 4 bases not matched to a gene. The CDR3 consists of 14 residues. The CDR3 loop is CSVVVGGSTDTQYF. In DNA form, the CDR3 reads TGCAGCGTTGTGGTGGGGGGGAGCACAGATACGCAGTATTTT.